The rows below give T cell receptor beta chains drawn from one sample of a study of T cell clonotyping in hematopoietic cell transplantation. Assay: immunoSEQ multiplex PCR; the TCRdb copy retains only in-frame clones and omits some. The data show fewer than 15,000 clones, with approximately 90% seen just once and 1.2% held by the top ten. The sequenced material came from peripheral blood mononuclear cells. These receptors all come from a man younger than 40 in good health. Some clones in this sample may be carry-over from other donors' samples. CDR3s include the opening cysteine and the closing phenylalanine or tryptophan. A D gene is named only where the DNA matches it firmly. For some rows the clone size is stated as once, few or many, or as a class when expanded; others skip it.

V gene	clone size	J gene	D gene	CDR3 DNA	CDR3 protein
TRBV6-1	once	TRBJ2-2	TRBD1	TGTGCCAGCAGTGAACCAGGGGGAACCGGGGAGCTGTTTTTT	CASSEPGGTGELFF
TRBV14	NA	TRBJ1-1	NA	TGTGCCAGCAGCCGACAGGCCAACACTGAAGCTTTCTTT	CASSRQANTEAFF
TRBV30	NA	TRBJ1-2	NA	TGTGCCCTCGGACAAGGCTATGGCTACACCTTC	CALGQGYGYTF
TRBV5-6	NA	TRBJ1-5	NA	TGTGCCAGCAGCCCGGATGGGGGCAATCAGCCCCAGCATTTT	CASSPDGGNQPQHF
TRBV30	NA	TRBJ2-7	TRBD2	TGTGCCTGGAGTTTAGCGGGAAGGGGCTACGAGCAGTACTTC	CAWSLAGRGYEQYF
TRBV18	few	TRBJ2-7	TRBD1	TGTGCCAGCTCCCGCACCCCTATAGGACAGGGGGTCAACGAGCAGTACTTC	CASSRTPIGQGVNEQYF
TRBV29-1	NA	TRBJ2-1	NA	TGCAGCGCTCCACGTTCCTCGAGCTCCTACAATGAGCAGTTCTTC	CSAPRSSSSYNEQFF
TRBV4-1	NA	TRBJ2-3	NA	TGCGCCAGCAGCCAACCTTATGAGGCCGATACGCAGTATTTT	CASSQPYEADTQYF
TRBV7-9	NA	TRBJ1-1	TRBD1	TGTGCCAGCAGCCACAGGGGGCACGGCACTGAAGCTTTCTTT	CASSHRGHGTEAFF
TRBV4-1	once	TRBJ1-6	NA	TGCGCCAGCAGCCCCGGGACGGGCAATTCACCCCTCCACTTT	CASSPGTGNSPLHF
TRBV30	NA	TRBJ2-7	NA	TGTGCCTGGAATACGGGAAGAGGTGCCTACGAGCAGTACTTC	CAWNTGRGAYEQYF
TRBV7-2	NA	TRBJ1-5	NA	TGTGCCAGCAGCTTAGATCCGGGGGCGGGTCAGCCCCAGCATTTT	CASSLDPGAGQPQHF
TRBV10-2	NA	TRBJ1-2	NA	TGCGCCAGCAGTGAGTCCCGGGGGGCTGGCTACACCTTC	CASSESRGAGYTF
TRBV5-6	NA	TRBJ2-3	TRBD2	TGTGCCAGCAGCTTACCTTCGGGACTAGCGGCCTTCACAGATACGCAGTATTTT	CASSLPSGLAAFTDTQYF
TRBV5-6	once	TRBJ1-2	NA	TGTGCCAGCAGCTCTTCGGAGTGGAGGGACTATGGCTACACCTTC	CASSSSEWRDYGYTF
TRBV6-6	NA	TRBJ1-2	TRBD1	TGTGCCAGCAGTTCCCGGACAGGGGGCGCCTATGGCTACACCTTC	CASSSRTGGAYGYTF
TRBV9	NA	TRBJ2-7	NA	TGTGCCAGCAGCGTAGAAATGGACAGTTCCTACGAGCAGTACTTC	CASSVEMDSSYEQYF
TRBV15	NA	TRBJ2-7	TRBD2	TGTGCCACCAGCACCCGGACTAGCGGGAGGATTGGCGAGCAGTACTTC	CATSTRTSGRIGEQYF
TRBV7-2	NA	TRBJ2-7	NA	TGTGCCAGCAGCTTAGCGGGGGGCCACTCTTACGAGCAGTACTTC	CASSLAGGHSYEQYF
TRBV7-7	NA	TRBJ2-7	TRBD1	TGTGCTAGCAGCTTATTCGAAGGGGGCAGCTACGAGCAGTACTTC	CASSLFEGGSYEQYF
TRBV19	NA	TRBJ2-6	NA	TGTGCCAGTAGTATGAGGGGTGGGCAGGGTAGCTCTGGGGCCAACGTCCTGACTTTC	CASSMRGGQGSSGANVLTF
TRBV5-6	NA	TRBJ1-5	TRBD1	TGTGCCAGCAGCCTTGCCGGGACAGGGACTAATCAGCCCCAGCATTTT	CASSLAGTGTNQPQHF
TRBV6-5	NA	TRBJ1-2	NA	TGTGCCAGCAGTTACTCAAGGCGGGTTCAGAATGGCTACACCTTC	CASSYSRRVQNGYTF
TRBV2	NA	TRBJ1-2	NA	TGTGCCAGCAGTGAACTGACAGGATCTTATGGCTACACCTTC	CASSELTGSYGYTF
TRBV13	NA	TRBJ2-5	TRBD2	TGTGCCAGCAGCAGGGGACTAGCGGGAGGGACCCAGTACTTC	CASSRGLAGGTQYF
TRBV7-2	NA	TRBJ1-2	TRBD1	TGTGCCAGCAGCTTGGCCACAGGGGGCGCGGGGGGCTACACCTTC	CASSLATGGAGGYTF
TRBV5-8	NA	TRBJ2-4	NA	TGTGCCAGCAGCTTGGGCGGGGTAGGCATTCAGTACTTC	CASSLGGVGIQYF
TRBV27	NA	TRBJ2-5	NA	TGTGCCAGCAGTTTACGGGAAAGGGATACCCAGTACTTC	CASSLRERDTQYF
TRBV29-1	NA	TRBJ2-7	NA	TGCAGCGTTGAAGAAGGTGGCAGGACAACCTACGAGCAGTACTTC	CSVEEGGRTTYEQYF
TRBV2	NA	TRBJ2-7	NA	TGTGCCAGCAGTGTAGGGGTTTCCTACGAGCAGTACTTC	CASSVGVSYEQYF
TRBV7-2	NA	TRBJ1-6	NA	TGTGCCAGCAGCTTCCGGAATTCACCCCTCCACTTT	CASSFRNSPLHF
TRBV14	NA	TRBJ1-2	NA	TGTGCCAGCAGCTTCCCGGGATCATATGGCTACACCTTC	CASSFPGSYGYTF
TRBV11-3	NA	TRBJ2-1	TRBD1	TGTGCCAGCAGTCTAGGGGACAGGTACAATGAGCAGTTCTTC	CASSLGDRYNEQFF
TRBV6-5	once	TRBJ1-6	NA	TGTGCCAGCAGTTACTCCAACAGGGACCTTAGGACACCCCTCCACTTT	CASSYSNRDLRTPLHF
TRBV5-1	NA	TRBJ2-7	TRBD1	TGCGCCAGCAGCCCGCAGGGGGCCTACGAGCAGTACTTC	CASSPQGAYEQYF
TRBV4-1	NA	TRBJ2-1	TRBD2	TGCGCCAGCAGCCAAGGCTTTATAGCGGGAAACTCCTACAATGAGCAGTTCTTC	CASSQGFIAGNSYNEQFF
TRBV7-2	NA	TRBJ1-2	TRBD1	TGTGCCAGCAGCCCAGGGACAGGGATAGGCTACACCTTC	CASSPGTGIGYTF
TRBV2	NA	TRBJ1-2	NA	TGTGCCAGCAGTCCCGGGGCCAATAACTATGGCTACACCTTC	CASSPGANNYGYTF
TRBV28	NA	TRBJ1-2	TRBD1	TGTGCGACAGGGCAATACGGCTACACCTTC	CATGQYGYTF
TRBV5-1	once	TRBJ1-1	NA	TGCGCCAGCAGGCTGGCTGCTGAAGCTTTCTTT	CASRLAAEAFF
TRBV6-1	NA	TRBJ2-7	TRBD2	TGTGCCAGCAGCTATGGACTAGCGGGCACCTACGAGCAGTACTTC	CASSYGLAGTYEQYF
TRBV7-2	once	TRBJ1-5	NA	TGTGCCAGCAGCTTAGGGGGTAGTCAGCCCCAGCATTTT	CASSLGGSQPQHF
TRBV14	NA	TRBJ2-5	NA	TGTGCCAGCAGCCAAGATCGGGGGTTGGGACGCGAGACCCAGTACTTC	CASSQDRGLGRETQYF
TRBV27	NA	TRBJ2-5	NA	TGTGCCAGCAGTTTATTTGCGGGCAGGGAGTTGCGAGAGACCCAGTACTTC	CASSLFAGRELRETQYF
TRBV19	NA	TRBJ1-6	TRBD1	TGTGCCAGTACCCTATTAACGACAGGGGGAAATTCACCCCTCCACTTT	CASTLLTTGGNSPLHF
TRBV5-1	NA	TRBJ2-2	NA	TGCGCCAGCTGCCCCGGGACGTTCGCCACCGGGGAGCTGTTTTTT	CASCPGTFATGELFF
TRBV4-1	NA	TRBJ1-6	NA	TGCGCCAGCAGCCAAGTGGACATGGGCTTCTCCTATAATTCACCCCTCCACTTT	CASSQVDMGFSYNSPLHF
TRBV11-2	NA	TRBJ2-5	NA	TGTGCCAGCAGCCTCTGGTCTTACCAAGAGACCCAGTACTTC	CASSLWSYQETQYF
TRBV6-1	NA	TRBJ2-5	TRBD1	TGTGCCAGCAGTTGGACAGGGCACCAAGAGACCCAGTACTTC	CASSWTGHQETQYF